The T cell receptor (beta chain) under discussion was sequenced for a study of Tregs in tolerant kidney transplant recipients. Trimming removed 3 bases from V and 3 bases from J; junction bases left unmatched: 6. The CDR3 contains 16 residues. Germline loops: CDR1 LNHNV, CDR2 YYDKDF (reference sequence). Thawed PBMCs were FACS-sorted into unstimulated CD4+CD25+CD127- regulatory T cells, CD4+CD25- non-regulatory cells, CD4 and CD8 cells. The study, taken as a whole, reports: Biological reproducibility was not directly addressed in this study.

Comments on this clone: Its target is unknown.

Clones were read by immunoSEQ multiplex PCR, and TCRdb kept only the in-frame ones, dropping some. The sample lists over 50,000 clones; about 86% were seen once. V is TRBV15 and J is TRBJ2-5; TRBD2 aligns across 11 bases. Sequencing was performed on CD4+ T cells from blood. The receptor's source is a human donor in good health. The CDR3 protein is CATSRGSGLAEETQYF. In DNA form, the CDR3 reads TGTGCCACCAGCAGGGGTTCGGGACTAGCGGAAGAGACCCAGTACTTC.